This T cell receptor (beta chain) was sequenced during a study of T cells in Graves' hyperthyroidism and ophthalmopathy. On the study more broadly: Peripheral blood was obtained at initial diagnosis, preceding any treatment. Regarding the study as a whole: Most expanded thyroid clonotypes above 0.001 recurred in blood.

This clonotype was recorded many times. No antigen is known for it. Amplification targeted TCR beta CDR3 regions from RNA transcripts. During a first-round RT-PCR of the TCR CDR3, the HTBI primer set was used. TCRdb called the multiplex PCR reads again in MiXCR, with one record for every CDR3 protein. The sample holds 300,000 to 450,000 distinct CDR3 sequences, around 14% seen once. The CDR3 contains 14 residues. The germline V and J ends were trimmed by 3 bases and 6 bases, with 11 bases remaining between them. Germline assignment: CDR1 SEHNR and CDR2 FQNEAQ (reference sequence). The clonotype originates from a woman aged 18 to 35 with Graves' hyperthyroidism. Sequencing was performed on blood. The V call is TRBV7-9, the J call TRBJ2-2, with a tentative D call TRBD1 (5 bases). CDR3 DNA sequence: TGTGCCAGCAGCTTGGGGCGTGAGGCCGGGGAGCTGTTTTTT. Translating gives CASSLGREAGELFF.